These 15 T cell receptor beta chains share one sample of origin, sequenced in a study of CD8+ T cells in alopecia areata. Extraction of RNA preceded its reverse transcription into cDNA, which served as the sequencing template. Sequenced by immunoSEQ multiplex PCR; TCRdb stores in-frame clones only, minus some. The data hold around 100,000 clones, with less than 70% observed a single time. The sequencing sample was made of CD4+ T cells sorted from blood. These receptors originate from a human donor in good health.

The CDR3 loop reads CASGRQGGMDTEAFF. CDR3 DNA sequence: TGTGCCAGTGGACGACAGGGTGGTATGGACACTGAAGCTTTCTTT. The chain combines TRBV6-1 with TRBJ1-1; 7 bases fit TRBD1. The CDR3 runs to 15 residues. Losses at the gene ends were 9 bases for V and 3 bases for J; bases not matched to a gene: 13. CDR1 MNHNS and CDR2 SASEGT come from the germline V gene.

This clone turned up a few times. The V call is TRBV5-1, the J call TRBJ2-2; no reliable D call. From germline, CDR1 is SGHRS and CDR2 YFSETQ. This CDR3 spans 15 amino acids. Trimming left V 4 bases short and J 1 base short, with 11 bases between. CDR3 sequence: CASSPQAGNTGELFF. The CDR3 nucleotides are TGCGCCAGCAGCCCCCAGGCAGGGAACACCGGGGAGCTGTTTTTT.

This chain connects TRBV25-1 to TRBJ1-1; D gene uncertain. The CDR3 totals 15 residues. Germline CDR1 and CDR2: MGHDK and SYGVNS. V gave up 1 base and J gave up 0 bases, with 9 bases separating them. CDR3 amino acids: CASSEFSQLNTEAFF. The CDR3 DNA reads TGTGCCAGCAGTGAATTTTCACAGTTGAACACTGAAGCTTTCTTT.

This clone was counted only a few times. J is TRBJ2-7 and V is TRBV5-6; D ambiguous. This CDR3 has 15 amino acids. Per germline, CDR1 SGHDT and CDR2 YYEEEE. V was clipped by 3 bases and J by 0 bases, with 13 bases between them. The CDR3 region has the DNA TGTGCCAGCAGCTACGACCAAAGGAGCTCCTACGAGCAGTACTTC. It encodes CASSYDQRSSYEQYF.

This chain joins TRBV29-1 and TRBJ2-1, with D tentatively TRBD1 (5 bases). The CDR3 consists of 14 residues. The germline V gene encodes CDR1 SQVTM and CDR2 ANQGSEA. V lost 4 bases to trimming and J lost 0 bases, with 10 bases between them. CDR3 protein: CSVGYRSSYNEQFF. CDR3 sequence (DNA): TGCAGCGTTGGATACAGGAGCTCCTACAATGAGCAGTTCTTC.

This clone was observed a few times. The gene calls are TRBV29-1 and TRBJ2-7; the match to TRBD2 covers 10 bases. The germline CDR1 and CDR2 sequences are SQVTM and ANQGSEA. The CDR3 extends over 16 amino acids. V gave up 5 bases and J gave up 4 bases; unmatched junction bases: 14. The CDR3 sequence is CSVSSPSGGAGYEQYF. The CDR3 DNA reads TGCAGCGTTTCCTCACCTAGCGGGGGAGCCGGGTACGAGCAGTACTTC.

This chain links TRBV4-2 with TRBJ1-2, with no clear D. The CDR3 runs to 16 residues. CDR1 and CDR2 from the germline V gene are LGHNA and YNFKEQ. With 1 base removed from V and 3 bases from J, the gap between germline ends came to 15 bases. The CDR3 sequence: CASSQAWEGLDYGYTF. DNA for the CDR3: TGTGCCAGCAGCCAAGCGTGGGAAGGGCTTGACTATGGCTACACCTTC.

The chain employs TRBV10-3 and TRBJ1-1; D may be TRBD1 (5 bases). Between the trimmed V and J ends, which lost 5 bases and 0 bases, there was a span of 10 bases. The CDR3 contains 14 residues. Germline assignment: CDR1 ENHRY and CDR2 SYGVKD. CDR3 region: CAISQTEMNTEAFF. As DNA, the CDR3 is TGTGCCATCAGTCAGACAGAGATGAACACTGAAGCTTTCTTT.

J is TRBJ2-1 and V is TRBV29-1, with D uncertain. The CDR3 consists of 13 residues. The V end lost 3 bases, the J end lost 6 bases, and 12 bases lay between the germline ends. Germline-derived CDR1 and CDR2 are SQVTM and ANQGSEA. The CDR3 loop is CSVDPRPGNEQFF. The CDR3 nucleotides are TGCAGCGTTGACCCTAGGCCCGGCAATGAGCAGTTCTTC.

This clone was counted only a few times. This sequence joins TRBV9 and TRBJ2-6; possibly TRBD1 or TRBD2 for D (5 bases each). This CDR3 region has 15 residues. V was pared by 4 bases and J by 0 bases, with 8 bases between. Germline V gene data show CDR1 as SGDLS and CDR2 as YYNGEE. This CDR3 reads CASSQRGSGANVLTF. The CDR3 nucleotides are TGTGCCAGCAGCCAGAGGGGCTCTGGGGCCAACGTCCTGACTTTC.

The chain is built from TRBV19 and TRBJ1-5; tentative D call: TRBD1 (5 bases). Per germline, CDR1 LNHDA and CDR2 SQIVND (reference sequence). Trimming removed 1 base from V and 0 bases from J, with 13 bases in between. CDR3 length: 17 residues. CDR3 residues: CASSIAWGSGSNQPQHF. The CDR3 DNA sequence: TGTGCCAGTAGTATAGCGTGGGGGTCCGGTAGCAATCAGCCCCAGCATTTT. The full variable domain, its missing parts supplied by reference TRBV19 and TRBJ1-5, is DGGITQSPKYLFRKEGQNVTLSCEQNLNHDAMYWYRQDPGQGLRLIYYSQIVNDFQKGDIAEGYSVSREKKESFPLTVTSAQKNPTAFYLCASSIAWGSGSNQPQHFGDGTRLSIL.

The chain is built from TRBV18 and TRBJ2-7; the D gene could be TRBD1 or TRBD2 (5 bases each). CDR3 length equals 14 residues. Trimming pared 5 bases from V and 2 bases from J, leaving 13 bases between. Germline V gene sequence: CDR1 KGHSH, CDR2 LQKENI. The CDR3 loop reads CASSSGGVPYEQYF. DNA for the CDR3: TGTGCCAGCTCATCTGGGGGAGTTCCCTACGAGCAGTACTTC.

The chain joins TRBV2 to TRBJ2-1, with a weak D call TRBD1 (5 bases). V shed 7 bases and J shed 10 bases, with 17 bases lying between them. Germline-derived CDR1 and CDR2 are SNHLY and FYNNEI. This CDR3 comprises 13 residues. The CDR3 reads CASNRDRAYEQFF. The CDR3 DNA sequence: TGTGCCAGCAACCGAGACAGAGCTTACGAGCAGTTCTTC. The full variable domain, with the rest looked up from reference TRBV2 and TRBJ2-1, is EPEVTQTPSHQVTQMGQEVILRCVPISNHLYFYWYRQILGQKVEFLVSFYNNEISEKSEIFDDQFSVERPDGSNFTLKIRSTKLEDSAMYFCASNRDRAYEQFFGPGTRLTVL.

This clone came up a few times. The chain recombines TRBV6-1 with TRBJ1-2; 7 bases match TRBD1. V dropped 6 bases and J dropped 2; count of bases not matched to a gene: 3. Germline CDR1 and CDR2: MNHNS and SASEGT. The CDR3 extends over 13 amino acids. CDR3 protein: CASSAGQNYGYTF. DNA of the CDR3: TGTGCCAGCAGCGCGGGACAGAACTATGGCTACACCTTC.

V gene TRBV27 combines with J gene TRBJ2-7; D might be TRBD1 (5 bases). The V end was cut by 2 bases, the J end by 3 bases, with 11 bases between. The CDR3 sequence is 14 residues long. The germline CDR1 and CDR2 sequences are MNHEY and SMNVEV (reference sequence). CDR3 in DNA: TGTGCCAGCAGTTTAGGGGCCAATAGCTACGAGCAGTACTTC. Its translation: CASSLGANSYEQYF.